These 21 T cell receptor beta chains originate from one sample sequenced in a study of blood T cell repertoires in COVID-19. The protocol was immunoSEQ multiplex PCR, while the TCRdb copy is restricted to in-frame clones and leaves out a portion. In the table there are approximately 150,000 clones, around 85% of which are singletons. The sequencing sample was made of PBMCs or T cells enriched from blood (not recorded which). The source of these receptors is a woman aged 40 to 50 with acute COVID-19.

A few counts support this clone. V is TRBV13 and J is TRBJ2-7; 14 positions agree with TRBD2. The CDR3 loop spans 17 amino acids. V lost 1 base, J lost 5 bases, and 7 bases stayed unmatched. Germline-derived CDR1 and CDR2 are PRHDT and FYEKMQ (reference sequence). The chain's CDR3 is CASSLATSGRAVDEQYF. The DNA of the CDR3 is TGTGCCAGCAGCTTAGCGACTAGCGGGAGGGCCGTGGACGAGCAGTACTTC. The variable domain in full, with the rest retrieved from reference TRBV13 and TRBJ2-7, is AAGVIQSPRHLIKEKRETATLKCYPIPRHDTVYWYQQGPGQDPQFLISFYEKMQSDKGSIPDRFSAQQFSDYHSELNMSSLELGDSALYFCASSLATSGRAVDEQYFGPGTRLTVT.

The chain joins TRBV18 to TRBJ2-2, with a possible D match to TRBD1 (6 bases). Trimming pared 3 bases from V and 4 bases from J, leaving 12 bases between. The CDR3 contains 15 residues. The germline gives CDR1 KGHSH, CDR2 LQKENI. This CDR3 reads CASSPVGQSTGELFF. The CDR3 DNA reads TGTGCCAGCTCACCCGTTGGACAGTCCACCGGGGAGCTGTTTTTT.

V is TRBV7-9 and J is TRBJ2-1, with TRBD1 as a possible D gene (6 bases). The V gene's germline CDR1 is SEHNR and CDR2 FQNEAQ (reference sequence). CDR3 length: 16 residues. V was clipped by 1 base and J by 10 bases, with 20 bases between them. The CDR3 nucleotides read TGTGCCAGCAGCTTAGAGCAAGGCAGGGGAAGACAGGAGCAGTTCTTC. It encodes CASSLEQGRGRQEQFF.

V is TRBV19 and J is TRBJ2-1, with TRBD2 matching 12 bases. Germline V lookup: CDR1 LNHDA, CDR2 SQIVND (reference sequence). The CDR3 sequence is 17 residues long. After removal of 6 bases from V and 0 bases from J, the junction contained 6 bases not matched to a gene. CDR3 bases: TGTGCCAGTAGACCCTCTAGCGGGAGGGTCTCCTACAATGAGCAGTTCTTC. Amino acid sequence: CASRPSSGRVSYNEQFF.

This clone was counted a few times. The V call is TRBV27, the J call TRBJ2-5; D gene unclear. Germline V gene data show CDR1 as MNHEY and CDR2 as SMNVEV (reference sequence). Trimming pared 3 bases from V and 2 bases from J, leaving 7 bases between. This CDR3 is built from 13 residues. CDR3: CASSFRLQETQYF. The CDR3 nucleotides are TGTGCCAGCAGTTTTCGACTTCAAGAGACCCAGTACTTC.

As regards this clone: This sample includes further DNA sequences coding for the same CDR3. This sequence joins TRBV12-3 or TRBV12-4 and TRBJ1-1; 9 bases fit TRBD1. The trim removed 3 bases at V and 4 bases at J, leaving 0 bases unmatched. This CDR3 comprises 13 residues. The CDR3, as DNA: TGTGCCAGCAGTTTGGGACAGGGCACTGAAGCTTTCTTT. Its translation: CASSLGQGTEAFF.

This CDR3 is CAISESPRTEAFF. The CDR3 nucleotides read TGTGCCATCAGTGAGTCCCCCAGGACTGAAGCTTTCTTT. J is TRBJ1-1 and V is TRBV10-3; no clear D. Trimming shortened V by 0 bases and J by 5 bases, and 7 bases separated the two germline ends. The CDR3 runs to 13 residues. The germline gives CDR1 ENHRY, CDR2 SYGVKD.

This chain connects TRBV9 to TRBJ1-2; no reliable D call. V lost 3 bases and J lost 3, with 15 bases in between. The CDR3 is made up of 15 amino acids. The germline V gene has CDR1 SGDLS and CDR2 YYNGEE. CDR3 residues: CASSARGSNDYGYTF. The CDR3 coding sequence is TGTGCCAGCAGCGCCCGGGGTTCTAACGACTATGGCTACACCTTC.

The CDR3 region has the DNA TGTGCCAGCAGCCGTAAAGGCGACAGAACAGATACGCAGTATTTT. It translates to CASSRKGDRTDTQYF. V and J are TRBV7-6 and TRBJ2-3; the D gene is possibly TRBD1 (5 bases). CDR1 is SGHVS, CDR2 FNYEAQ, per germline. Trimming removed 5 bases from V and 3 bases from J, with 15 bases in between. This CDR3 has 15 residues.

This clone appeared a few times. V usage is TRBV28 and J usage is TRBJ1-3; tentative D call: TRBD1 (5 bases). With 8 bases removed from V and 2 bases from J, the gap between germline ends came to 22 bases. This CDR3 region has 17 residues. From germline, CDR1 is MDHEN and CDR2 SYDVKM. CDR3 in amino acids: CASGRIGATDPGNTIYF. The CDR3 coding sequence is TGTGCCAGCGGTCGAATAGGGGCTACGGATCCTGGAAACACCATATATTTT. The whole variable domain, remainder taken from reference TRBV28 and TRBJ1-3, is DVKVTQSSRYLVKRTGEKVFLECVQDMDHENMFWYRQDPGLGLRLIYFSYDVKMKEKGDIPEGYSVSREKKERFSLILESASTNQTSMYLCASGRIGATDPGNTIYFGEGSWLTVV.

The V gene is TRBV7-9, the J gene TRBJ1-1, with 8 bases aligning to TRBD1. Germline CDR1 reads SEHNR; CDR2 reads FQNEAQ (reference sequence). CDR3 length equals 15 residues. Germline trimming cut 4 bases from V and 0 bases from J; bases unmatched to any gene: 4. The CDR3 reads CASSSRQGMNTEAFF. CDR3 sequence (DNA): TGTGCCAGCAGCTCACGACAGGGGATGAACACTGAAGCTTTCTTT. The full variable domain, in which reference TRBV7-9 and TRBJ1-1 provide the parts outside the CDR3, is DTGVSQNPRHKITKRGQNVTFRCDPISEHNRLYWYRQTLGQGPEFLTYFQNEAQLEKSRLLSDRFSAERPKGSFSTLEIQRTEQGDSAMYLCASSSRQGMNTEAFFGQGTRLTVV.

The rearrangement uses TRBV12-5 and TRBJ2-3; D perhaps matches TRBD1 (5 bases). The V gene lost 2 bases and the J gene lost 10 bases, with 16 bases spanning the gap. The CDR3 runs to 14 residues. The germline gives CDR1 LGHNT, CDR2 FRNRAP. The DNA of the CDR3 is TGTGCTAGTGGTTTGCCGTCGTCGGACACGCCGCAGTATTTT. Amino acids: CASGLPSSDTPQYF.

This chain uses TRBV25-1 with TRBJ2-1; 7 bases are shared with TRBD2. The germline gives CDR1 MGHDK, CDR2 SYGVNS. Trimming took 4 bases from V and 5 from J; bases not matched to a gene: 5. CDR3 length: 14 amino acids. The CDR3 protein is CASSAAGYDNEQFF. The CDR3, as DNA: TGTGCCAGCAGTGCAGCGGGATACGACAATGAGCAGTTCTTC.

The rearrangement links TRBV6-5 to TRBJ2-1, with D perhaps matching TRBD1 (5 bases). Per the germline V gene, CDR1 is MNHEY and CDR2 is SVGAGI. The CDR3 is 14 residues long. V shed 8 bases and J shed 4 bases, with 15 bases lying between them. The CDR3 DNA reads as TGTGCCAGCGCCCCAGGGATAGTGTACAATGAGCAGTTCTTC. Translating gives CASAPGIVYNEQFF.

Points on this clone: The junction departs from the called germline gene at one end, perhaps through a read error. The genes are TRBV7-8 and TRBJ2-1; D remains ambiguous. The germline V gene has CDR1 SGHVS and CDR2 FQNEAQ. The CDR3 has 17 amino acids. As DNA, the CDR3 is TGTGCCAGCAACTTAAATTCCCGTGTTCTCTCCTACAATGAGCAGTTCTTC. It translates to CASNLNSRVLSYNEQFF.

This clone was detected once. The chain is built from TRBV6-5 and TRBJ1-2, with D perhaps TRBD1 (6 bases). The ends were cut back, 7 bases at V and 8 bases at J, with 20 bases in the middle. This CDR3 is 14 amino acids long. CDR1 is MNHEY and CDR2 is SVGAGI in the germline V gene. This CDR3 reads CASNRRGSSRGYTF. CDR3 in DNA: TGTGCCAGCAATAGAAGGGGGAGCTCTCGCGGCTACACCTTC.

V and J are TRBV6-5 and TRBJ1-2, with 7 bases lining up with TRBD1. Germline V lookup: CDR1 MNHEY, CDR2 SVGAGI. With V trimmed by 4 bases and J by 5 bases, 13 bases remained unmatched. The CDR3 has 16 residues. This CDR3 is CASSSRDSNPPYGYTF. The CDR3, as DNA: TGTGCCAGCAGTTCCCGGGACAGCAACCCCCCGTATGGCTACACCTTC.

This chain connects TRBV30 to TRBJ1-5; D gene unclear. Trimming removed 7 bases at V and 3 bases at J, with 7 bases between. Looked up from germline, CDR1 is GTSNPN and CDR2 is SVGIG (reference sequence). CDR3 size: 11 residues. The CDR3 spells CASGINQPQHF. In DNA form, the CDR3 reads TGTGCCTCGGGGATCAATCAGCCCCAGCATTTT.

This chain joins TRBV2 and TRBJ2-7; 8 bases are a match to TRBD1. The germline V gene encodes CDR1 SNHLY and CDR2 FYNNEI. J was trimmed by 2 bases and V by 1 base; bases with no gene match: 1. CDR3 length: 14 amino acids. CDR3 sequence: CASSEGTGPYEQYF. Here the CDR3 DNA reads TGTGCCAGCAGTGAAGGGACAGGGCCCTACGAGCAGTACTTC.

This chain connects TRBV7-9 to TRBJ2-7; tentative D call: TRBD2 (6 bases). This CDR3 has 15 residues. Looked up from germline, CDR1 is SEHNR and CDR2 is FQNEAQ (reference sequence). Trimming removed 3 bases from V and 6 bases from J, with 18 bases in between. Here the CDR3 reads CASSFPIAALAEQYF. The CDR3 coding sequence is TGTGCCAGCAGCTTCCCAATAGCGGCCCTTGCCGAGCAGTACTTC.

V is TRBV4-1 and J is TRBJ2-3; the match to TRBD2 covers 12 bases. Per the germline V gene, CDR1 is MGHRA and CDR2 is YSYEKL. This CDR3 comprises 19 residues. The junction had 9 bases not matched to a gene; V was cut back by 0 bases and J by 2 bases. The CDR3 nucleotides are TGCGCCAGCAGCCAAGATACGCTGACTAGCGGGAGTTTCACAGATACGCAGTATTTT. This sequence encodes CASSQDTLTSGSFTDTQYF.